Listed below are T cell receptor beta chains from one sample, sequenced in a study of cytomegalovirus exposure and HLA in healthy donors. The data were produced by immunoSEQ multiplex PCR, yet TCRdb's version contains in-frame clones alone and is incomplete. This table holds approximately 110,000 clones, roughly 70% found once. The sample taken for sequencing was PBMCs. The receptors derive from a man aged 40-55 years in good health and CMV-seropositive. The CDR3 runs from the conserved cysteine through the conserved F or W. Rows give clone size only sometimes, using once, few, many, or a class for an expanded clone.

TRBV9	TRBJ1-4	few	CASSATGTGVNEGRKLFF
TRBV19	TRBJ2-3	NA	CASSFIQGAGTDTQYF
TRBV7-9	TRBJ2-5	once	CASSLVGQGASVETQYF
TRBV5-1	TRBJ2-1	NA	CASSRGTSGREDEQFF
TRBV6-5	TRBJ2-7	NA	CASSYSTQNEQYF
TRBV7-6	TRBJ2-5	NA	CASSRTEYQETQYF
TRBV13	TRBJ1-1	few	CASSSTGMNTEAFF
TRBV6-5	TRBJ2-7	once	CASGSLYEQYF
TRBV5-1	TRBJ2-1	few	CASSKGTIYNEQFF
TRBV2	TRBJ2-5	NA	CASGQQETQYF
TRBV28	TRBJ1-5	NA	CASSSSGQSDQPQHF
TRBV6-6	TRBJ1-4	NA	CASSRTGINEKLFF
TRBV9	TRBJ2-7	NA	CASSVGLAAYEQYF
TRBV27	TRBJ2-1	few	CASSLSPGTYNEQFF
TRBV27	TRBJ2-7	few	CASSLDGASGLAEQYF
TRBV27	TRBJ1-2	NA	CASSSRDTNYGYTF
TRBV19	TRBJ1-4	few	CASSIKLASELFF
TRBV19	TRBJ1-1	NA	CASTPLIGLMNTEAFF
TRBV30	TRBJ2-5	NA	CAWSEVVEETQYF
TRBV4-3	TRBJ2-1	NA	CASSPAPPGSYNEQFF
TRBV28	TRBJ1-1	NA	CASSFMAVDTEAFF
TRBV2	TRBJ2-7	few	CAGSGTPYEQYF
TRBV7-9	TRBJ1-4	NA	CASSTGTGGEKLFF
TRBV11-3	TRBJ1-2	NA	CASSNDRINYGYTF
TRBV5-1	TRBJ2-1	NA	CASSSQAGSNNEQFF
TRBV5-1	TRBJ2-1	NA	CASSSRGLAGVNEQFF
TRBV28	TRBJ1-1	NA	CASDEAVNTEAFF
TRBV5-4	TRBJ1-1	NA	CASSSGQGNTEAFF
TRBV4-2	TRBJ2-2	few	CASSQEPDSTGELFF
TRBV6-5	TRBJ1-2	NA	CASTYGYTF
TRBV9	TRBJ1-1	NA	CASRPQGGNTEAFF
TRBV6-1	TRBJ2-3	NA	CASSGVGSTDTQYF
TRBV4-1	TRBJ2-7	NA	CASSLGQTNYEQYF
TRBV15	TRBJ2-3	NA	CATRRDSDTQYF
TRBV4-1	TRBJ2-7	NA	CASSQDGQSYEQYF
TRBV27	TRBJ1-4	NA	CASSRAPGQRNEKLFF